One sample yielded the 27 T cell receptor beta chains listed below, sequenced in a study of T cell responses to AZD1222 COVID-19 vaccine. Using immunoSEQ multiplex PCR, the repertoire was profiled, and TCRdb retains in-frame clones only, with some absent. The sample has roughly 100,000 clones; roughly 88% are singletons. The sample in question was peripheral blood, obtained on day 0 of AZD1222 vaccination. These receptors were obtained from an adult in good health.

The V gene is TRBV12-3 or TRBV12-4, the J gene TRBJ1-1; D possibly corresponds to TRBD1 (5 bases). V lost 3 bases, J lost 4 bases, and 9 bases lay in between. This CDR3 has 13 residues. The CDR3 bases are TGTGCCAGCAGTTTGTCGGGACCCACTGAAGCTTTCTTT. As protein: CASSLSGPTEAFF.

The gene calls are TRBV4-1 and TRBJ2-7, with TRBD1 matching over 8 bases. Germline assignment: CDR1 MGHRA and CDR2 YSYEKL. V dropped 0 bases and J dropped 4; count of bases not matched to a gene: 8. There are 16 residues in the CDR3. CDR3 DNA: TGCGCCAGCAGCCAAGAATGGACAGGGCGAAGTTACGAGCAGTACTTC. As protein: CASSQEWTGRSYEQYF.

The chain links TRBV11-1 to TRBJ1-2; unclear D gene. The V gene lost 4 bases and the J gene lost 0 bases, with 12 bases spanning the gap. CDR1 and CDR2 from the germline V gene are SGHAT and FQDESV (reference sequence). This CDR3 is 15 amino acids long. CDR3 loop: CASSSSPRANYGYTF. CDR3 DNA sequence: TGTGCCAGCAGCTCCAGTCCGAGAGCTAACTATGGCTACACCTTC.

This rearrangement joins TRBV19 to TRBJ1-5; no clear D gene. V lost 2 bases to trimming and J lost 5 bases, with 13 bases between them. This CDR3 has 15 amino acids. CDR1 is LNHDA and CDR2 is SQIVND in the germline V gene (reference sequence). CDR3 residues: CASSIRGQYHQPQHF. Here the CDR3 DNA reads TGTGCCAGTAGTATACGCGGGCAGTATCATCAGCCCCAGCATTTT.

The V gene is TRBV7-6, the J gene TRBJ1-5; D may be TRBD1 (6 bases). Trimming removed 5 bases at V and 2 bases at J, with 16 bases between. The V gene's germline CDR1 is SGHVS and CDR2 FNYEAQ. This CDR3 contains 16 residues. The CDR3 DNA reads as TGTGCCAGCAGCCAAGGGGGGGGGCTGGGCAATCAGCCCCAGCATTTT. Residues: CASSQGGGLGNQPQHF.

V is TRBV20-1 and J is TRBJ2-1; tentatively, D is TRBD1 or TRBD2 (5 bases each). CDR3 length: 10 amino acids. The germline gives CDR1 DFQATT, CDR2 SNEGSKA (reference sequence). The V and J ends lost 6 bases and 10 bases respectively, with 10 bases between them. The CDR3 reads CSAGTAEQFF. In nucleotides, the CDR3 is TGCAGTGCGGGGACCGCCGAGCAGTTCTTC.

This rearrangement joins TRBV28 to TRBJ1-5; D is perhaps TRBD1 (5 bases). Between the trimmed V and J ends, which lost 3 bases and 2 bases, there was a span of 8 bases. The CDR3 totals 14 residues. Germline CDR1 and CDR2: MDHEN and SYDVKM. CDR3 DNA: TGTGCCAGCAGTTTGGCGGGGGGCAATCAGCCCCAGCATTTT. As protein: CASSLAGGNQPQHF.

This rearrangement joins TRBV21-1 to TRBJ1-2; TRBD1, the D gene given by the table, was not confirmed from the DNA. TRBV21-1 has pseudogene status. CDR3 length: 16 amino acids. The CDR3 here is CASSNPLRRVYYGYTF. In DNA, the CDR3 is TGTGCCAGCAGCAATCCTTTACGCAGGGTCTACTATGGCTACACCTTC.

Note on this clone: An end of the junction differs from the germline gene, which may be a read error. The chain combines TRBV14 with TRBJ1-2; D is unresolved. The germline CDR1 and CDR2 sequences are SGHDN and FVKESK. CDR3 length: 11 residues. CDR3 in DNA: TGTGCCAGCAGCCAAGATCGGAACCTTTTCTTC. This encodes CASSQDRNLFF.

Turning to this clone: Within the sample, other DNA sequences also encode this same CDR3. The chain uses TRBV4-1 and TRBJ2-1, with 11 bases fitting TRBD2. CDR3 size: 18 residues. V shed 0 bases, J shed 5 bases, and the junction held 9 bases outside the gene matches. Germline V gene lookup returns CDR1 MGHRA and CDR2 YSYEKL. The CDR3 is CASSQESASGGPNNEQFF. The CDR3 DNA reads TGCGCCAGCAGCCAAGAGAGTGCTAGCGGGGGGCCTAACAATGAGCAGTTCTTC.

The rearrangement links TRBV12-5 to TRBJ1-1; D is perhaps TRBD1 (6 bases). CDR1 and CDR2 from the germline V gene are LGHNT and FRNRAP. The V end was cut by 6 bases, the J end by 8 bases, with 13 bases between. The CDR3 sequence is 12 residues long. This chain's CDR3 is CASGIAGAEAFF. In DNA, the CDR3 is TGTGCTAGTGGAATCGCAGGGGCAGAAGCTTTCTTT.

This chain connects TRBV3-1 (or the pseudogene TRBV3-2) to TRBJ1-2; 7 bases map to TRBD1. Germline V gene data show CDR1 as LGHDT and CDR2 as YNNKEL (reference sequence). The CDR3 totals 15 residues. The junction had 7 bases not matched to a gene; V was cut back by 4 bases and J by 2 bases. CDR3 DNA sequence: TGTGCCAGCAGCCCTCAGGGGGGTCGAAACTATGGCTACACCTTC. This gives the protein CASSPQGGRNYGYTF.

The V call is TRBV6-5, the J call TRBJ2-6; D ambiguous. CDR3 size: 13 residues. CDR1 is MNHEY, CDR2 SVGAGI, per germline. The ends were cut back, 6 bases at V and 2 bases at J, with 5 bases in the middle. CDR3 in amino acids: CASRLPGANVLTF. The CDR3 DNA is TGTGCCAGCAGGCTTCCTGGGGCCAACGTCCTGACTTTC.

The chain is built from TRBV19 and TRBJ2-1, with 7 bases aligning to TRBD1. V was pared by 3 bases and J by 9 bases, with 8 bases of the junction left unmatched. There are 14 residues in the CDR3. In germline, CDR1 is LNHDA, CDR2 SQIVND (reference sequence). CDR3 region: CASSIRGKLGEQFF. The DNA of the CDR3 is TGTGCCAGTAGTATCAGGGGGAAATTGGGTGAGCAGTTCTTC. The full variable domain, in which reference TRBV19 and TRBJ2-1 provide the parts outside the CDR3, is DGGITQSPKYLFRKEGQNVTLSCEQNLNHDAMYWYRQDPGQGLRLIYYSQIVNDFQKGDIAEGYSVSREKKESFPLTVTSAQKNPTAFYLCASSIRGKLGEQFFGPGTRLTVL.

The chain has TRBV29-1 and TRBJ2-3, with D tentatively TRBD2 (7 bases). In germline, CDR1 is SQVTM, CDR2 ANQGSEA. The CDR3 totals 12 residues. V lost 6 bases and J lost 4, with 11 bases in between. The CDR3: CSVRGGSDTQYF. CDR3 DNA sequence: TGCAGCGTACGCGGGGGCTCAGATACGCAGTATTTT.

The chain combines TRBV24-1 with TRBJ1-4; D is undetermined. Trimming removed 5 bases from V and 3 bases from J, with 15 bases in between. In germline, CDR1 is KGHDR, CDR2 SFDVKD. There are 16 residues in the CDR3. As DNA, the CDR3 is TGTGCCACCAGTGCTGGAGGGTTGTGGGCTAATGAAAAACTGTTTTTT. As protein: CATSAGGLWANEKLFF.

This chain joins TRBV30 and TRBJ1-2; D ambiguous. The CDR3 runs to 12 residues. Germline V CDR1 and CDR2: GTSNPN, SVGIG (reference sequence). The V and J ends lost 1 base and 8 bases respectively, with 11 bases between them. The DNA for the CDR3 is TGTGCCTGGAGTGGGGGTAGGGTCGGCTACACCTTC. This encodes CAWSGGRVGYTF.

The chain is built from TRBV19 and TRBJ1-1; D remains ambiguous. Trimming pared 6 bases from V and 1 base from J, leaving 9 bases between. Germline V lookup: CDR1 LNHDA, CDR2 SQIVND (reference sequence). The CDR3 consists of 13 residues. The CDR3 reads CASRETGNTEAFF. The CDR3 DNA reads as TGTGCCAGTAGAGAGACCGGGAACACTGAAGCTTTCTTT. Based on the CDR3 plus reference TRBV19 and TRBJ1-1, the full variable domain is DGGITQSPKYLFRKEGQNVTLSCEQNLNHDAMYWYRQDPGQGLRLIYYSQIVNDFQKGDIAEGYSVSREKKESFPLTVTSAQKNPTAFYLCASRETGNTEAFFGQGTRLTVV.

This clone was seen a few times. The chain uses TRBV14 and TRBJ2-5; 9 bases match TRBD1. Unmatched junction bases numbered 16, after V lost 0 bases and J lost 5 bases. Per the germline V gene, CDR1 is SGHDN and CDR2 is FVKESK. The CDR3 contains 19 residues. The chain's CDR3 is CASSQDHPGQGPYSETQYF. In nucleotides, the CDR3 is TGTGCCAGCAGCCAAGACCATCCGGGACAGGGACCTTACTCTGAGACCCAGTACTTC. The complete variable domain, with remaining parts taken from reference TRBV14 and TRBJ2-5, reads EAGVTQFPSHSVIEKGQTVTLRCDPISGHDNLYWYRRVMGKEIKFLLHFVKESKQDESGMPNNRFLAERTGGTYSTLKVQPAELEDSGVYFCASSQDHPGQGPYSETQYFGPGTRLLVL.

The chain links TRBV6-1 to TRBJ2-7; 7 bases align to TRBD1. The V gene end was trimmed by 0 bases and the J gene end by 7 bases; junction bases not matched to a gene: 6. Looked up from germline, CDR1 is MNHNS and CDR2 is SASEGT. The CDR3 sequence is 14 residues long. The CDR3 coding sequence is TGTGCCAGCAGTGAAGCTAGACAGGGTGGGGAGCAGTACTTC. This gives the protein CASSEARQGGEQYF.

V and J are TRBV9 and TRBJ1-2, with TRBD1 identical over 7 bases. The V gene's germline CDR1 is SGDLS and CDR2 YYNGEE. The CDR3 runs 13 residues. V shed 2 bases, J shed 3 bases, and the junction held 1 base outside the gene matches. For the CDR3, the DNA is TGTGCCAGCAGCGTCGACAGGGACTATGGCTACACCTTC. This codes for CASSVDRDYGYTF.

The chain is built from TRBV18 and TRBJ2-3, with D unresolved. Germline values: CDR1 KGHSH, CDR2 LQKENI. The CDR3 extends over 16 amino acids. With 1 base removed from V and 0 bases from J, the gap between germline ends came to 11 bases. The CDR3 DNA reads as TGTGCCAGCTCACCACGGGCCCAGACTAGCACAGATACGCAGTATTTT. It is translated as CASSPRAQTSTDTQYF.

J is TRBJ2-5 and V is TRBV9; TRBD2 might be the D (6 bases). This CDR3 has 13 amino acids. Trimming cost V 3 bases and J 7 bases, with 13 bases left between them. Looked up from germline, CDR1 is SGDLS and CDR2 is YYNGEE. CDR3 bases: TGTGCCAGCAGCGGGGGCGGGGATGGGACCCAGTACTTC. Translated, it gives CASSGGGDGTQYF.

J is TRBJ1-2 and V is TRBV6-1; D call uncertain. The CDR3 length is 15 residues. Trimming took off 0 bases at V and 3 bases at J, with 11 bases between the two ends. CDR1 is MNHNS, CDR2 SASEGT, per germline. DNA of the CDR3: TGTGCCAGCAGTGAAGCGCTACAGCCCTACTATGGCTACACCTTC. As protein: CASSEALQPYYGYTF.

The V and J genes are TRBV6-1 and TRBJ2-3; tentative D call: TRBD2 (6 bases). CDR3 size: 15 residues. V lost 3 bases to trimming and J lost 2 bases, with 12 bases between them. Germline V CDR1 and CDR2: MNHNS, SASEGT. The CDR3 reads CASSDGGTYTDTQYF. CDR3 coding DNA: TGTGCCAGCAGTGATGGGGGGACCTACACAGATACGCAGTATTTT.

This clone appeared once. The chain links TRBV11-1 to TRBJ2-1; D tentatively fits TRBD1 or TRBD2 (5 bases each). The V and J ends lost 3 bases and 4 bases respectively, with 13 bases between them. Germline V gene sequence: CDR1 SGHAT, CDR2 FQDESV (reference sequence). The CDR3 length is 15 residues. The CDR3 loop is CASSFRADKYNEQFF. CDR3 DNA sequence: TGTGCCAGCAGCTTCCGAGCGGACAAGTACAATGAGCAGTTCTTC. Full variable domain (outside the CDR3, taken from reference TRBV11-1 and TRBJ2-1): EAEVAQSPRYKITEKSQAVAFWCDPISGHATLYWYRQILGQGPELLVQFQDESVVDDSQLPKDRFSAERLKGVDSTLKIQPAELGDSAMYLCASSFRADKYNEQFFGPGTRLTVL.

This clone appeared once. This CDR3 reads CASAPGGNTDTQYF. CDR3 nucleotides: TGTGCCAGCGCCCCGGGGGGAAACACAGATACGCAGTATTTT. The chain carries TRBV6-5 and TRBJ2-3; 7 positions agree with TRBD2. The junction had 7 bases not matched to a gene; V was cut back by 8 bases and J by 2 bases. This CDR3 comprises 14 residues. Germline V gene sequence: CDR1 MNHEY, CDR2 SVGAGI.